This T cell receptor beta chain comes out of a study of Ad26.COV2.S vaccination and SARS-CoV-2 variants. Across the whole study: Ad26.COV2.S shots went into the muscle once or twice, 56 days apart.

Overall study results and limits: Reported post-vaccination CD8+ and CD4+ T cell responses to spike showed substantial breadth.

Generated by immunoSEQ multiplex PCR, the TCRdb table keeps only in-frame clones and is missing some. The sample yields some 270,000 clones, around nine tenths seen once. Points on this clone: The antigen is not known.

Treatment of the sample: around 19 received Ad26.COV2.S at low or high dose, single or two shots; roughly five received placebo; per-sample allocation not given. The samples were gathered on day 63 after the first injection of vaccine or placebo. The CDR3 runs 16 residues. Trimming cost V 1 base and J 5 bases, with 17 bases left between them. Looked up from germline, CDR1 is LGHNA and CDR2 is YNFKEQ. This TCR derives from a person aged 18 to 59 who received the Ad26.COV2.S COVID-19 vaccine or a placebo. The material was peripheral blood, obtained in a trial of Ad26.COV2.S vaccine versus placebo. The chain couples TRBV4-2 to TRBJ1-1; D is possibly TRBD1 (6 bases). The CDR3 protein is CASSQGGGQFATEAFF. CDR3 DNA sequence: TGTGCCAGCAGCCAAGGAGGCGGACAGTTCGCAACTGAAGCTTTCTTT.